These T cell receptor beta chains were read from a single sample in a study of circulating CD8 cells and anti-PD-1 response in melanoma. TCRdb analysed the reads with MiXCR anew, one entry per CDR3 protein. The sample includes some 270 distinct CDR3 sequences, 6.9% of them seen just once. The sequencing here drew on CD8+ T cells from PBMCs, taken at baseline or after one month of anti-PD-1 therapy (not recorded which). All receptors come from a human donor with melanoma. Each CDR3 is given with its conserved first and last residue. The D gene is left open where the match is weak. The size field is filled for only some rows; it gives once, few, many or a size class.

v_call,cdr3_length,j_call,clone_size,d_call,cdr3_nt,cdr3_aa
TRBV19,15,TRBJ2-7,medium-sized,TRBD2,TGTGCCAGTAGTATTGGAGCGGGGCTCTCCCTCGAGCAGTACTTC,CASSIGAGLSLEQYF
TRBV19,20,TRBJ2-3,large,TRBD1,TGTGCCAGTAGTTCGCCCTTATCCCTCCGCGACAGGGGGAATGCAGATACGCAGTATTTT,CASSSPLSLRDRGNADTQYF
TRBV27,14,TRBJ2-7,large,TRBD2,TGTGCCAGCAGTTTTTCTAGCGGGGCTTACGAGCAGTACTTC,CASSFSSGAYEQYF
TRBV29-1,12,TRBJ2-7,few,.,TGCAGCGGCTGGGACACATCCTACGAGCAGTACTTC,CSGWDTSYEQYF
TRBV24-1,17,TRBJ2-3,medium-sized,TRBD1,TGTGCCACCAGTACGATTAAGGACAGGGGGTCGTCAGATACGCAGTATTTT,CATSTIKDRGSSDTQYF
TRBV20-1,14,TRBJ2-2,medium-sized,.,TGCAGTGCTAGAGAAGCCCGGAACACCGGGGAGCTGTTTTTT,CSAREARNTGELFF
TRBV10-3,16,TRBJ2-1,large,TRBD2,TGTGCCATCAAGGCTAGCGGGGGGCCTACGTACAATGAGCAGTTCTTC,CAIKASGGPTYNEQFF
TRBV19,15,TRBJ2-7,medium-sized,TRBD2,TGTGCCAGTAGTCTACTAGCGGGGAGCTCCTACGAGCAGTACTTC,CASSLLAGSSYEQYF
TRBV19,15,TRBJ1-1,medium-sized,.,TGTGCCAGTAGCGCGGTTGGGGGCATATTATCTGAAGCTTTCTTT,CASSAVGGILSEAFF
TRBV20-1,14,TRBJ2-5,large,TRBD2,TGCAGTGCTAGCCCAGCGGGGTACCAAGAGACCCAGTACTTC,CSASPAGYQETQYF
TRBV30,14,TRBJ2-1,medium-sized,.,TGTGCCGGAGCAGCGGGTAGCTCCTACAATGAGCAGTTCTTC,CAGAAGSSYNEQFF
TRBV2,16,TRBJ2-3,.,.,TGTGCCAGCAGGCCGCGGGGTGATGGCCCCACAGATACGCAGTATTTT,CASRPRGDGPTDTQYF
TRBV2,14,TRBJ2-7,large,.,TGTGCCAGCGGGCGGGACACCCTGACCAACGAGCAGTACTTC,CASGRDTLTNEQYF